This is a list of T cell receptor beta chains from one sample in a study of cytomegalovirus exposure and HLA in healthy donors. Method: immunoSEQ multiplex PCR; TCRdb's copy keeps in-frame clones and lacks some. Of about 150,000 clones listed, 65% to 80% are singletons. The sample comprised PBMCs. Receptors were obtained from a man in his forties or fifties in good health and CMV-seropositive. Both conserved end residues are part of each CDR3. A D gene is named only where the DNA matches it firmly.

>TRBV5-3|TRBD2
CARSRSTETSGRNTGELFF
>TRBV7-8|TRBD2
CASSLRLAGPLEQYF
>TRBV7-2|TRBD2
CASSLFSAGVGDLGYEQYF
>TRBV5-4|-
CASNEGGGGETQYF
>TRBV7-9|TRBD2
CASSPGTSGNTDTQYF
>TRBV27|-
CASIGGFSSEQYF
>TRBV29-1|TRBD1
CSVHRGNYGYTF
>TRBV28|-
CASSYGPQREQYF
>TRBV7-8|TRBD1
CASSSDRPGNTEAFF
>TRBV7-2|-
CASSPGHYYGYTF
>TRBV15|TRBD1
CATSRGDRNYGYTF
>TRBV19|-
CASSMGVEQFF
>TRBV4-3|-
CASSQAQGARWTEAFF
>TRBV4-1|-
CASSQGSGYEQFF
>TRBV4-1|-
CASSQVGRADYGYTF
>TRBV7-2|TRBD1
CASSTDRVWTEAFF
>TRBV7-9|-
CASSTAQGRRTEAFF
>TRBV6-5|-
CASSSRSGAKNIQYF
>TRBV19|TRBD1
CASSPPLGTASYEQYF
>TRBV7-2|TRBD2
CASSLQTSGSYTGELFF
>TRBV27|TRBD1
CASSLGWGQSYEQYF
>TRBV19|TRBD1
CASRETGLNQPQHF
>TRBV5-1|-
CASSLGQVAGYTF
>TRBV6-1|TRBD2
CATRPGLQQTYEQYF
>TRBV6-1|TRBD2
CASRPGGVTGELFF
>TRBV11-3|TRBD1
CASRTATGLKNSPLHF
>TRBV21-1|-
CASSRNCYPGQGPYEQYF
>TRBV19|-
CASSPNRPIGELFF
>TRBV11-2|TRBD2
CASSFGGFLNTGELFF
>TRBV5-4|TRBD2
CASSSTSANTGELFF
>TRBV19|-
CASSMTRAYEQYF
>TRBV10-3|-
CAIGSGGSNQPQHF
>TRBV20-1|-
CSGLVETQYF
>TRBV9|-
CASSVNVGLAPGEQFF
>TRBV2|-
CASSDGRVKNIQYF
>TRBV19|TRBD1
CASSIPGTGSEKLFF
>TRBV7-2|TRBD2
CASRRTSGSIYEQYF
>TRBV18|-
CASAGGLNTEAFF
>TRBV19|TRBD1
CASSANRGNSPLHF
>TRBV19|-
CASRTGHPGSEQYF
>TRBV27|-
CASSPNLLVTGETQYF
>TRBV4-3|TRBD2
CASSQSGTSGYNEQFF
>TRBV5-1|-
CASSLAGAPYEQYF
>TRBV7-9|-
CASSLRVLETQYF
>TRBV6-1|-
CASSQMSSYNEQFF
>TRBV9|TRBD2
CASSAGLASYNEQFF